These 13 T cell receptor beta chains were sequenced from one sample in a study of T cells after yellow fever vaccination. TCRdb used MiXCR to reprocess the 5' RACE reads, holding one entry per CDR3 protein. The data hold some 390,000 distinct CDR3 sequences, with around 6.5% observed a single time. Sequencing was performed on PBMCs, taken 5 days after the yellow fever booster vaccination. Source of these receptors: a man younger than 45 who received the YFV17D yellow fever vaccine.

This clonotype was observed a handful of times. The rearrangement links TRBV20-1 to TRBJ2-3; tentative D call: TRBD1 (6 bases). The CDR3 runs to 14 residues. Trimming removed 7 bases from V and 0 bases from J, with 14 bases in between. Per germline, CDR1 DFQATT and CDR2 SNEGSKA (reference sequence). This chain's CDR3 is CSGLSQGSTDTQYF. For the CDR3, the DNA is TGCAGTGGCCTTAGTCAGGGGAGCACAGATACGCAGTATTTT.

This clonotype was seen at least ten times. DNA of the CDR3: TGTGCCAGCAGGGCGGGACCGAGCTCCTATAATTCACCCCTCCACTTT. This codes for CASRAGPSSYNSPLHF. The chain uses TRBV28 and TRBJ1-6, with D tentatively TRBD1 (5 bases). Germline CDR1 reads MDHEN; CDR2 reads SYDVKM. This CDR3 has 16 amino acids. Trimming removed 6 bases from V and 0 bases from J, with 12 bases in between.

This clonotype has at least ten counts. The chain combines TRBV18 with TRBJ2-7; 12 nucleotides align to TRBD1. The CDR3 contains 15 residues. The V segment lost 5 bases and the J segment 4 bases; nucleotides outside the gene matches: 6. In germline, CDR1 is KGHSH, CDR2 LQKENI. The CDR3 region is CASSDRDRGQYEQYF. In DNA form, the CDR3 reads TGTGCCAGCTCAGACCGGGACAGGGGGCAGTACGAGCAGTACTTC.

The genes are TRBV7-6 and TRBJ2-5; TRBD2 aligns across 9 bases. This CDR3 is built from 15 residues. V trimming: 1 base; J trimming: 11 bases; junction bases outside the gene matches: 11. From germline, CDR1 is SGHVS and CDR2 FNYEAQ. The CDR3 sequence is CASSLEGTSPTEQYF. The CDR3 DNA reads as TGTGCCAGCAGCTTAGAAGGGACTAGCCCCACCGAACAGTACTTC.

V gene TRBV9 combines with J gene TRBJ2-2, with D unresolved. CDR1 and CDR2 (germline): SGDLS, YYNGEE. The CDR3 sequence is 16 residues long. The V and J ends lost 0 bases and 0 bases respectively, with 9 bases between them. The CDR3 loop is CASSVGNRANTGELFF. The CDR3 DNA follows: TGTGCCAGCAGCGTAGGAAATAGGGCGAACACCGGGGAGCTGTTTTTT.

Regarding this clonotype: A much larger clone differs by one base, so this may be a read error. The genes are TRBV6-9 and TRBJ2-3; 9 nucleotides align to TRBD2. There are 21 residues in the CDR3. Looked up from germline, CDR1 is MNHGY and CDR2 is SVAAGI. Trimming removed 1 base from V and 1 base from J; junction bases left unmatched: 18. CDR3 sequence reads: CASSYYSSRAGGPGGTDTQYF. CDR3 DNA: TGTGCCAGCAGTTATTATAGCAGTAGGGCGGGAGGGCCTGGTGGCACAGATACGCAGTATTTT.

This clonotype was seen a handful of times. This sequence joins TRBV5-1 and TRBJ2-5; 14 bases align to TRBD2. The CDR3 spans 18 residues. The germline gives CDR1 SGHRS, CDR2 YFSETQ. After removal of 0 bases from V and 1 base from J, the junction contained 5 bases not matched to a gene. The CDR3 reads CASSLGGLAGGSQETQYF. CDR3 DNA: TGCGCCAGCAGCTTGGGCGGACTAGCGGGAGGATCCCAAGAGACCCAGTACTTC. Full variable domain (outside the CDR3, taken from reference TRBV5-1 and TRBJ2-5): KAGVTQTPRYLIKTRGQQVTLSCSPISGHRSVSWYQQTPGQGLQFLFEYFSETQRNKGNFPGRFSGRQFSNSRSEMNVSTLELGDSALYLCASSLGGLAGGSQETQYFGPGTRLLVL.

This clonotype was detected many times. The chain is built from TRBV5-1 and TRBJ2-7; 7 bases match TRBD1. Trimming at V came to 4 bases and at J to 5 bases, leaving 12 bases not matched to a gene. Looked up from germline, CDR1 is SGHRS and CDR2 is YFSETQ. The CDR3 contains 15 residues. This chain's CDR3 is CASSTTGALFHEQYF. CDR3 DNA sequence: TGCGCCAGCAGCACAACAGGGGCCCTTTTCCACGAGCAGTACTTC. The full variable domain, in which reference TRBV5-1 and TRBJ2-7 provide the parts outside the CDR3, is KAGVTQTPRYLIKTRGQQVTLSCSPISGHRSVSWYQQTPGQGLQFLFEYFSETQRNKGNFPGRFSGRQFSNSRSEMNVSTLELGDSALYLCASSTTGALFHEQYFGPGTRLTVT.

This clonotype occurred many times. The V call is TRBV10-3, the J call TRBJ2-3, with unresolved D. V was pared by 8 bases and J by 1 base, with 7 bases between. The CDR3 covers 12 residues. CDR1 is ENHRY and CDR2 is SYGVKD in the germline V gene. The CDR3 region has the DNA TGTGCCATCGCCGGAGGCACAGATACGCAGTATTTT. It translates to CAIAGGTDTQYF.

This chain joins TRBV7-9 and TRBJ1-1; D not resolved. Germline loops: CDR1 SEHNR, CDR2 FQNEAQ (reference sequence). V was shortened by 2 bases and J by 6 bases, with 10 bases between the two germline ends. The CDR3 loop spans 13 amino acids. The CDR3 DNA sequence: TGTGCCAGCAGCTTAAGTACGGGATCTGAAGCTTTCTTT. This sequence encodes CASSLSTGSEAFF.

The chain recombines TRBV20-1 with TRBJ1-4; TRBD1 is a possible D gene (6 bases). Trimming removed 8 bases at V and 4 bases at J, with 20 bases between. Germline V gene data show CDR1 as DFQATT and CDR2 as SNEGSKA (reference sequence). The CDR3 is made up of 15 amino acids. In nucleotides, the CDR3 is TGCAGTACAATGCAAATTGGACAGCGTAATGAAAAACTGTTTTTT. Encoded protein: CSTMQIGQRNEKLFF.

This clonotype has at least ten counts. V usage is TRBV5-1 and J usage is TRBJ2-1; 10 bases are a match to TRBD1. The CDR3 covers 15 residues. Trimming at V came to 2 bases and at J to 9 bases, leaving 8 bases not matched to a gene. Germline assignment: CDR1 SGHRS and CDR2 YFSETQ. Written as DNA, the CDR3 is TGCGCCAGCAGCTTCTCCCGACAGGGGGCTCGTGAGCAGTTCTTC. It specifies CASSFSRQGAREQFF.

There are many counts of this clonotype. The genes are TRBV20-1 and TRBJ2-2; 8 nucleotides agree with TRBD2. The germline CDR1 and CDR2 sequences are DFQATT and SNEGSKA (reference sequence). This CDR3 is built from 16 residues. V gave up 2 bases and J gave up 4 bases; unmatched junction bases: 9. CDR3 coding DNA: TGCAGTGCTAGAATCTCGGGAGGGCCGGGCACCGGGGAGCTGTTTTTT. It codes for CSARISGGPGTGELFF.